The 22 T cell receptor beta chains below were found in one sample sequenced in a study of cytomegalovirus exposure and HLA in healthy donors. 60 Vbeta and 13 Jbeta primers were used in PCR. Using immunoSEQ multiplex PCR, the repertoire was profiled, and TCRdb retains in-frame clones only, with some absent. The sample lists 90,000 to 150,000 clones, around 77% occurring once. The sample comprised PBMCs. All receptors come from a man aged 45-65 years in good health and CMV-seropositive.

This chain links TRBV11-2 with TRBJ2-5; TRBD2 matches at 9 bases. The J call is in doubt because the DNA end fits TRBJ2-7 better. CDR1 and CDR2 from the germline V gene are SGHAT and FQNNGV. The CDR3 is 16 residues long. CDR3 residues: CASSLQGLAPIYEQYF. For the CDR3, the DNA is TGTGCCAGCAGCCTACAGGGACTAGCTCCAATCTACGAGCAGTACTTC.

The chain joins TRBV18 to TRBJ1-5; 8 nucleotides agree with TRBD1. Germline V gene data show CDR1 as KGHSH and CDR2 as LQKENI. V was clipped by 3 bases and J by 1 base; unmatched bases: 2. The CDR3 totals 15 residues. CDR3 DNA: TGTGCCAGCTCACCGGACAGGGCCAGCAATCAGCCCCAGCATTTT. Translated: CASSPDRASNQPQHF.

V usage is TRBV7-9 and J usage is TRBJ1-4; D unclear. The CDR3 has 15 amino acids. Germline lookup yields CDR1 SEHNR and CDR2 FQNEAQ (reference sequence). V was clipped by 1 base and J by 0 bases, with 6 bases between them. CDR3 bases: TGTGCCAGCAGCTTAGGGGCAGCAACTAATGAAAAACTGTTTTTT. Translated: CASSLGAATNEKLFF.

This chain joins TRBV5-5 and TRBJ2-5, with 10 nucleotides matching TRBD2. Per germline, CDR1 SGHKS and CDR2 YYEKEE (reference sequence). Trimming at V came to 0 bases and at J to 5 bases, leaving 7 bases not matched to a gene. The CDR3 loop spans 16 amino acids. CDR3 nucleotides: TGTGCCAGCAGCTTGGAGGGGCTAGCGGGGGTTGAGACCCAGTACTTC. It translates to CASSLEGLAGVETQYF.

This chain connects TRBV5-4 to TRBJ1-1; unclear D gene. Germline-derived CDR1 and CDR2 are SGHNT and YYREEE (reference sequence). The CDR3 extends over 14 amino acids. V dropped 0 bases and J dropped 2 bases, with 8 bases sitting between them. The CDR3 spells CASSLAQSNTEAFF. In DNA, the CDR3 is TGTGCCAGCAGCTTGGCTCAGTCTAACACTGAAGCTTTCTTT.

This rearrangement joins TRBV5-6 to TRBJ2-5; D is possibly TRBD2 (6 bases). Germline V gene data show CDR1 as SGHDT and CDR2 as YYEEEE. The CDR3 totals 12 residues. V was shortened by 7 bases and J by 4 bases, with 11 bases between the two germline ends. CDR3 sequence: CASFGGLETQYF. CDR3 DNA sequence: TGTGCCAGCTTCGGGGGATTAGAGACCCAGTACTTC. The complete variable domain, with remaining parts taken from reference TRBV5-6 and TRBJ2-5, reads DAGVTQSPTHLIKTRGQQVTLRCSPKSGHDTVSWYQQALGQGPQFIFQYYEEEERQRGNFPDRFSGHQFPNYSSELNVNALLLGDSALYLCASFGGLETQYFGPGTRLLVL.

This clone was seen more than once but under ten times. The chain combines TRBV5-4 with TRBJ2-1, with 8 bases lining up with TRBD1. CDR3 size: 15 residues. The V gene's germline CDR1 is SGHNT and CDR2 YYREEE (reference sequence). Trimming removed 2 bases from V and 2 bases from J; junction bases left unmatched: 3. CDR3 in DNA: TGTGCCAGCAGCTTAGGGACAGGAACCTACAATGAGCAGTTCTTC. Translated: CASSLGTGTYNEQFF.

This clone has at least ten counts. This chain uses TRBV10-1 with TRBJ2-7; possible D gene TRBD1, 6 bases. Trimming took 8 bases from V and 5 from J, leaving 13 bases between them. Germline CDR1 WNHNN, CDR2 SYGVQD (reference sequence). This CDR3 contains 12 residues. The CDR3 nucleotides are TGCGCCAGCCGTGGCAGGGGCCACGAGCAGTACTTC. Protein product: CASRGRGHEQYF.

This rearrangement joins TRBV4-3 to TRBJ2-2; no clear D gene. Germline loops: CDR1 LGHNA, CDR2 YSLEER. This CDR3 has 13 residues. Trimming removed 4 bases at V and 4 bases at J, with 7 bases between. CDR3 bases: TGCGCCAGCAGCCCCGACTTCACCGGGGAGCTGTTTTTT. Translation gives CASSPDFTGELFF.

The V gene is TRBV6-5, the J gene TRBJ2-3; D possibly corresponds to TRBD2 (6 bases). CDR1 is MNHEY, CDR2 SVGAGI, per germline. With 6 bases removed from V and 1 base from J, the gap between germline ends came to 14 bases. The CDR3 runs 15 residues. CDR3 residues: CASSNDGTRTDTQYF. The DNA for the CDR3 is TGTGCCAGCAGCAACGATGGGACTCGCACAGATACGCAGTATTTT.

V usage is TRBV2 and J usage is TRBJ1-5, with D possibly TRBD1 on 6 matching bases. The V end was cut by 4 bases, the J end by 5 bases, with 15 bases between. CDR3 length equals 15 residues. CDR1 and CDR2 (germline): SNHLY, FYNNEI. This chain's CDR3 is CASSVEQGWDQPQHF. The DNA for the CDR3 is TGTGCCAGCAGTGTGGAACAGGGATGGGATCAGCCCCAGCATTTT. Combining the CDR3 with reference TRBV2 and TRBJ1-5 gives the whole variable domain EPEVTQTPSHQVTQMGQEVILRCVPISNHLYFYWYRQILGQKVEFLVSFYNNEISEKSEIFDDQFSVERPDGSNFTLKIRSTKLEDSAMYFCASSVEQGWDQPQHFGDGTRLSIL.

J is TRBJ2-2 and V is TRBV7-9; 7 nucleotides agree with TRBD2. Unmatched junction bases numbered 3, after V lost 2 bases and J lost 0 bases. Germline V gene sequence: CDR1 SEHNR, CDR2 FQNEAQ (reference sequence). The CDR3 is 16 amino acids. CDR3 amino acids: CASSLLAGANTGELFF. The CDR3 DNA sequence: TGTGCCAGCAGCTTATTAGCGGGCGCGAACACCGGGGAGCTGTTTTTT.

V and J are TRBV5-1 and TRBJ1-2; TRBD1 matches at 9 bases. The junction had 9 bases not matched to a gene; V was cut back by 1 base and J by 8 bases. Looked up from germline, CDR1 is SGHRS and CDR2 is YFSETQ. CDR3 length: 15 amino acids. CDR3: CASSLTTGGAGGYTF. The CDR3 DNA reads TGCGCCAGCAGCTTGACTACAGGGGGCGCCGGGGGCTACACCTTC.

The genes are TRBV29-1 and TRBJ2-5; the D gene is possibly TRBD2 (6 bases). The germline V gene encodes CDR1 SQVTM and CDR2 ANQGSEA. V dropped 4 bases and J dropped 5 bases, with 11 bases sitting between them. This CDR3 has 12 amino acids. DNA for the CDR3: TGCAGCGTTGGTATTGCGGGGGAGACCCAGTACTTC. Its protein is CSVGIAGETQYF.

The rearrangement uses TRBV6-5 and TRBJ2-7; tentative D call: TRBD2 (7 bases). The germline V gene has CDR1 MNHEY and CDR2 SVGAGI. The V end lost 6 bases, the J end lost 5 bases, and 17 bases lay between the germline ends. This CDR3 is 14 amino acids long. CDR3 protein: CASSLAGARDEQYF. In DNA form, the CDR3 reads TGTGCCAGCAGCCTTGCGGGGGCTCGGGACGAGCAGTACTTC.

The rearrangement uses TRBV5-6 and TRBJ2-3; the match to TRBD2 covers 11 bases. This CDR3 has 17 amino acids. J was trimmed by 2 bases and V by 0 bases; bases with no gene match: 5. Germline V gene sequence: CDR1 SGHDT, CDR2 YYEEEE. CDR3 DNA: TGTGCCAGCAGCTTGGCGCTAGCGGGGGGACCCACAGATACGCAGTATTTT. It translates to CASSLALAGGPTDTQYF.

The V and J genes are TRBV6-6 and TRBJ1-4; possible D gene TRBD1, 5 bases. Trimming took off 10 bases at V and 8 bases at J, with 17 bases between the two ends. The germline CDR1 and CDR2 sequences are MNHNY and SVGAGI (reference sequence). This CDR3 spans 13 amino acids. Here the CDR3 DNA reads TGTGCCACCCAAACGACAGCCGGAGAAAAACTGTTTTTT. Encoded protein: CATQTTAGEKLFF.

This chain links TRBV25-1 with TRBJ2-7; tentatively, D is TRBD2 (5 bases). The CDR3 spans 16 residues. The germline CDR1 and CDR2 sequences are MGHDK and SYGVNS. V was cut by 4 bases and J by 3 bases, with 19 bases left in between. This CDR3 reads CASSGFWAGGLYEQYF. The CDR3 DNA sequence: TGTGCCAGCAGTGGGTTTTGGGCTGGCGGACTCTACGAGCAGTACTTC.

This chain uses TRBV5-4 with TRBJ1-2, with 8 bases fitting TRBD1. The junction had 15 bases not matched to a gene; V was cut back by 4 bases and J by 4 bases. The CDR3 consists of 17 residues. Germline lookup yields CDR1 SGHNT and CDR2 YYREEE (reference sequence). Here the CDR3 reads CASSPNAGQGKGYGYTF. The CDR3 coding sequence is TGTGCCAGCAGCCCAAACGCTGGACAGGGAAAAGGCTATGGCTACACCTTC.

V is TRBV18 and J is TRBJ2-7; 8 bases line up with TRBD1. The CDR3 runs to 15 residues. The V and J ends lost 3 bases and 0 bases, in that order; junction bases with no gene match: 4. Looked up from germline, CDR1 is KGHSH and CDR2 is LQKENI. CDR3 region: CASSPGTGTSYEQYF. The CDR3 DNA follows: TGTGCCAGCTCACCGGGGACAGGAACCTCCTACGAGCAGTACTTC.

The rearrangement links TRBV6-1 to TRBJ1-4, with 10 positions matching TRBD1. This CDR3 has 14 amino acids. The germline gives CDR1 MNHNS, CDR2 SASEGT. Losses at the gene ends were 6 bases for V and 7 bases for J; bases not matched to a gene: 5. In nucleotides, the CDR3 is TGTGCCAGCAGCCCGGGACAGGGGTTTGAAAAACTGTTTTTT. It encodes CASSPGQGFEKLFF.

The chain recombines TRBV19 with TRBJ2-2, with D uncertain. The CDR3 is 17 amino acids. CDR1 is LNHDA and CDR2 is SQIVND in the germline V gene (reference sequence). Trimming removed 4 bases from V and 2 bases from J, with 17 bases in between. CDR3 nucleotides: TGTGCCAGTAGTACCACGCCCCATGACACAAACACCGGGGAGCTGTTTTTT. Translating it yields CASSTTPHDTNTGELFF.